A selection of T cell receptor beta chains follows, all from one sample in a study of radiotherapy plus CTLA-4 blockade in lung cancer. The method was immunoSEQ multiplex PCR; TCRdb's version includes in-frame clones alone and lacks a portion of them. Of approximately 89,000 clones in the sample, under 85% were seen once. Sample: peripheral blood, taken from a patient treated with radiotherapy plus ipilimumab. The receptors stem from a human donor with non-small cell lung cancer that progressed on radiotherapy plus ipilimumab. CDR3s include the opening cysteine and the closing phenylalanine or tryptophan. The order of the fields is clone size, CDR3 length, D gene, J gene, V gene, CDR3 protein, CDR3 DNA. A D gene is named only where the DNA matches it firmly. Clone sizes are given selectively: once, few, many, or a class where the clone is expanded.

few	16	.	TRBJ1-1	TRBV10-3	CAISESRGGSNTEAFF	TGTGCCATCAGTGAGTCGAGAGGAGGGTCGAACACTGAAGCTTTCTTT
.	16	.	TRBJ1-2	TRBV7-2	CASSLGTRLVTHGYTF	TGTGCCAGCAGCTTGGGTACTCGGTTGGTAACTCATGGCTACACCTTC
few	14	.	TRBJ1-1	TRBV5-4	CASSLGQANTEAFF	TGTGCCAGCAGCTTGGGGCAGGCGAACACTGAAGCTTTCTTT
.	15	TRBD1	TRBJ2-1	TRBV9	CASSRGQGFGNEQFF	TGTGCCAGCAGCCGTGGACAGGGCTTCGGAAATGAGCAGTTCTTC
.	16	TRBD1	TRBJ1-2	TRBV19	CASSRQGQGASHGYTF	TGTGCCAGTAGTAGACAAGGACAGGGGGCGTCTCATGGCTACACCTTC
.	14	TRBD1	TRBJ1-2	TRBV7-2	CASSLAGQNYGYTF	TGTGCCAGCAGCTTAGCGGGACAGAATTATGGCTACACCTTC
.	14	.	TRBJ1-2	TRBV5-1	CASSPGHPDYGYTF	TGCGCCAGCAGCCCGGGACACCCCGACTATGGCTACACCTTC
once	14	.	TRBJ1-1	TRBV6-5	CASSYEGRYTEAFF	TGTGCCAGCAGTTACGAGGGACGATACACTGAAGCTTTCTTT
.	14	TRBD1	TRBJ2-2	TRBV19	CASSTDRGGGELFF	TGTGCCAGTAGTACCGACAGGGGAGGCGGGGAGCTGTTTTTT
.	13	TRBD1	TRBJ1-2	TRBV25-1	CASSATGRNGYTF	TGTGCCAGCAGTGCGACAGGGCGAAATGGCTACACCTTC
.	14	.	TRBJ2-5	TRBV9	CASSVGRAGETQYF	TGTGCCAGCAGCGTAGGCAGGGCCGGGGAGACCCAGTACTTC
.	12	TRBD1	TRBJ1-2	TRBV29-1	CSARGTDYGYTF	TGCAGCGCGCGGGGGACAGACTATGGCTACACCTTC
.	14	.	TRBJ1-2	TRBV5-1	CASSLGRTFYGYTF	TGCGCCAGCAGCTTGGGGCGGACATTCTATGGCTACACCTTC
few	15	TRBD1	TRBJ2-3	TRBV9	CASTKQGAPTDTQYF	TGTGCCAGCACCAAACAGGGGGCCCCTACAGATACGCAGTATTTT
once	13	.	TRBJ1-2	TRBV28	CASSLWAAYGYTF	TGTGCCAGCAGTTTATGGGCAGCTTATGGCTACACCTTC
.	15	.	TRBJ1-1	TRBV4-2	CASSQARGTVTEAFF	TGTGCCAGCAGCCAGGCCCGGGGAACTGTCACTGAAGCTTTCTTT
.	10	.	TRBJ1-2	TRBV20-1	CSGYRDGYTF	TGCAGTGGCTACAGGGACGGCTACACCTTC
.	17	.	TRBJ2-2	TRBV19	CASTNWGWQANTGELFF	TGTGCCAGTACCAATTGGGGATGGCAAGCGAACACCGGGGAGCTGTTTTTT
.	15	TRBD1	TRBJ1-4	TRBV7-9	CASSPGQGPNEKLFF	TGTGCCAGCAGCCCCGGACAGGGACCGAATGAAAAACTGTTTTTT
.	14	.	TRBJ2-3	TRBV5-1	CASSTWDPTDTQYF	TGCGCCAGCAGCACCTGGGACCCCACAGATACGCAGTATTTT
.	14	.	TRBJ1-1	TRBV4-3	CASSQQTGNTEAFF	TGCGCCAGCAGCCAGCAGACGGGGAACACTGAAGCTTTCTTT
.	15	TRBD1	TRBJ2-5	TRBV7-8	CASSTGTGRQETQYF	TGTGCCAGCAGCACAGGGACAGGGCGGCAAGAGACCCAGTACTTC
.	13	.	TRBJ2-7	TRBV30	CAWSPLFGYEQYF	TGTGCCTGGAGTCCCCTTTTTGGATACGAGCAGTACTTC
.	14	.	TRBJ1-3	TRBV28	CASSLGSSGNTIYF	TGTGCCAGCAGTTTGGGTAGTTCTGGAAACACCATATATTTT
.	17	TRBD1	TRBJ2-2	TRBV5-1	CASSLGTGTGGPGKLFF	TGCGCCAGCAGCTTGGGGACCGGGACAGGGGGTCCCGGGAAGCTGTTTTTT